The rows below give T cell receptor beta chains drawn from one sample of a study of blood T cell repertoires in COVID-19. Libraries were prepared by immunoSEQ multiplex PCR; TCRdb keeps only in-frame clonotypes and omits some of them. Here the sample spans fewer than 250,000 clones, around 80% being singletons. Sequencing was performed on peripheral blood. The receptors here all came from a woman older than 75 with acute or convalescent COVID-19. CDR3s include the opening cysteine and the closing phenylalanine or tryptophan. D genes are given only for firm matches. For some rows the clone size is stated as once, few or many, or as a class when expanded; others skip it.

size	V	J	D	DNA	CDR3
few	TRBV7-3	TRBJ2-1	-	TGTGCCAGCAGCTTAAACGGCGGGGGCACCTACAATGAGCAGTTCTTC	CASSLNGGGTYNEQFF
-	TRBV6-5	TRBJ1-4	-	TGTGCCAGCAGTTACGGGGGCAATGAAAAACTGTTTTTT	CASSYGGNEKLFF
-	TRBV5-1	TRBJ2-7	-	TGCGCCAGCAGCTTGGATTTAGCGCCTAGGGCCTACGAGCAGTACTTC	CASSLDLAPRAYEQYF
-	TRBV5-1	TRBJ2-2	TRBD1	TGCGCCAGCAGCTTGGACAGGGGCGCGATCGGGGAGCTGTTTTTT	CASSLDRGAIGELFF
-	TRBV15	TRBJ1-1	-	TGTGCCACCAGCCTCCGAGCGGCGGGGAACACTGAAGCTTTCTTT	CATSLRAAGNTEAFF
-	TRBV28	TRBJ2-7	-	TGTGCCAGTAGTTTGAGCCCATCCTACGAGCAGTACTTC	CASSLSPSYEQYF
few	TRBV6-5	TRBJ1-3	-	TGTGCCAGCAGTCGACTTAGTACGACTGGAAACACCATATATTTT	CASSRLSTTGNTIYF
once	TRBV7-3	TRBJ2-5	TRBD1	TGTGCCAGCAGCCCGGGGACAGGGGGCAAGGGAGAGACCCAGTACTTC	CASSPGTGGKGETQYF
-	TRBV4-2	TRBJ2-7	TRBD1	TGTGCCAGCAGCCAAGATAGTACAGGGGGCTACGAGCAGTACTTC	CASSQDSTGGYEQYF
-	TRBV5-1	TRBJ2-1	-	TGCGCCAGCAGCTTGGCCGGATGGGGAGGTAACAATGAGCAGTTCTTC	CASSLAGWGGNNEQFF
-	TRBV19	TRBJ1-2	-	TGTGCCAGCGGACAGAGTTATGGCTACACCTTC	CASGQSYGYTF
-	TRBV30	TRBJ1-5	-	TGTGCCTGGAGGAGACCAGGGGAGTGGCCCCAGCATTTT	CAWRRPGEWPQHF
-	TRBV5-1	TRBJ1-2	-	TGCGCCAGCAGCATCATGGCCTCTAACTATGGCTACACCTTC	CASSIMASNYGYTF
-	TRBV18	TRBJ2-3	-	TGTGCCAGCTCACCACCGGCGACAGGGAGGGATACGCAGTATTTT	CASSPPATGRDTQYF
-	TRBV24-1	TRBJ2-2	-	TGTGCCACCAGTGATTCTGATGCAGGGAGGCCCGGGGAGCTGTTTTTT	CATSDSDAGRPGELFF
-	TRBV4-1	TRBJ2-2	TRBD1	TGCGCCAGCAGCCAAGGTCGACAGGGGGCGACCGGGGAGCTGTTTTTT	CASSQGRQGATGELFF
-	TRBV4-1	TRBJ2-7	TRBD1	TGCGCCAGCAGCCAAGAATGGAGACAGGGTAGGTACGAGCAGTACTTC	CASSQEWRQGRYEQYF
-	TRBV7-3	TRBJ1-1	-	TGTGCCAGCAGCTTACTAGGGGGATCCACTGAAGCTTTCTTT	CASSLLGGSTEAFF
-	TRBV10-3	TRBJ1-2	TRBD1	TGTGCCATCAGTGATGCCGGGACAGGACGTTCTTACTATGGCTACACCTTC	CAISDAGTGRSYYGYTF
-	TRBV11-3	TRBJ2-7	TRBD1	TGTGCCAGCAGCCAGACAGGGAGTCGGCACGAGCAGTACTTC	CASSQTGSRHEQYF
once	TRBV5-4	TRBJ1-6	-	TGTGCCAGCAGCTTGGGGGGGGGTCATTCACCCCTCCACTTT	CASSLGGGHSPLHF
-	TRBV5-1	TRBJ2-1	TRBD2	TGCGCCAGCAGCCCCACGGTCGGCGGGAGAGCAGCGGAGCAGTTCTTC	CASSPTVGGRAAEQFF
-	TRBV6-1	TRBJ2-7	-	TGTGCCAGCAGTGAATCTGTCGGAGCGGTGTACGAGCAGTACTTC	CASSESVGAVYEQYF
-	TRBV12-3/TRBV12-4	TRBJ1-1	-	TGTGCCAGCACCCTTCGACAGCTCACTGAAGCTTTCTTT	CASTLRQLTEAFF
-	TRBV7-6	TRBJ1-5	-	TGTGCCAGCAGCTTAGGGTCAGGGAGCAATCAGCCCCAGCATTTT	CASSLGSGSNQPQHF
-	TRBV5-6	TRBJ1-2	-	TGTGCCAGCACCTCGCGGGGGGGGGCAGGGATCTATGGCTACACCTTC	CASTSRGGAGIYGYTF
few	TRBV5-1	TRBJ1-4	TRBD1	TGCGCCAGCAGCTTGGGAGGGGGCGAAAGTGAAAAACTGTTTTTT	CASSLGGGESEKLFF
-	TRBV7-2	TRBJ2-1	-	TGTGCCAGCAGCCGGGGGGCAGCCCTTTACAGTGAGCAGTTCTTC	CASSRGAALYSEQFF
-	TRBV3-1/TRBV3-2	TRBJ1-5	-	TGTGCCAGCAGCCAAGATTCAGGGATGAGCAATCAGCCCCAGCATTTT	CASSQDSGMSNQPQHF
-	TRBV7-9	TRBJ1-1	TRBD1	TGTGCCAGCAGCTCGGGGACAGGGAGAAACACTGAAGCTTTCTTT	CASSSGTGRNTEAFF
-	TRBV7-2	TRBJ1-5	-	TGTGCCAGCAGCTTCGGGAACAGGGGCAATCAGCCCCAGCATTTT	CASSFGNRGNQPQHF
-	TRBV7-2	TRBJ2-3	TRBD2	TGTGCCAGCAGCCACCGACTAGCGACCGGCACAGATACGCAGTATTTT	CASSHRLATGTDTQYF
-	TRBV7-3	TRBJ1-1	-	TGTGCCAGCAGCTTAACCCCGACAAAGGACACTGAAGCTTTCTTT	CASSLTPTKDTEAFF
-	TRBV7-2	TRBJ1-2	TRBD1	TGTGCCAGCAGCGCGGGACAGCTTAACTATGGCTACACCTTC	CASSAGQLNYGYTF
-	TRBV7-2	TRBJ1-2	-	TGTGCCAGCAGCCCTCAGACAAATGGCTACACCTTC	CASSPQTNGYTF
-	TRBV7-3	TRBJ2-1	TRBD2	TGTGCCAGCAGCTTGACTAGCCCCGGGGGGGCTAATGAGCAGTTCTTC	CASSLTSPGGANEQFF
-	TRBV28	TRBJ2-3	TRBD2	TGTGCCAGCAGCCGAGGCGGGAGGGCCAAAGATACGCAGTATTTT	CASSRGGRAKDTQYF
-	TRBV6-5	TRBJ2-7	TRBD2	TGTGCCAGCAGTCCACTTAGCGGGGGCTACGAGCAGTACTTC	CASSPLSGGYEQYF
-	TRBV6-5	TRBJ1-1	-	TGTGCCAGCAGTTACTCGACCAGGGGTAGGACTGAAGCTTTCTTT	CASSYSTRGRTEAFF
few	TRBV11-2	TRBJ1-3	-	TGTGCCAGCAGGTCCAGGGTACTCTCTGGAAACACCATATATTTT	CASRSRVLSGNTIYF
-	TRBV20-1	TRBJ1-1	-	TGCAGTGCCGCGGACACCACTGAAGCTTTCTTT	CSAADTTEAFF
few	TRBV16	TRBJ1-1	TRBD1	TGTGCCAGCAGCCCCGACAGGGGGACTGAAGCTTTCTTT	CASSPDRGTEAFF
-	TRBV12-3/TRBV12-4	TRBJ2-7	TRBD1	TGTGCCAGCAGTCCCACAGGGGCCTACGAGCAGTACTTC	CASSPTGAYEQYF
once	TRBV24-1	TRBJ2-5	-	TGTGCCACCAGTGGGCCGGGACATCCACAAGAGACCCAGTACTTC	CATSGPGHPQETQYF
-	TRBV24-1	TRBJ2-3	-	TGTGCCACCAGTCGAGGGCAGGAGTTGACAGATACGCAGTATTTT	CATSRGQELTDTQYF
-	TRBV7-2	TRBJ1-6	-	TGTGCCAGCAGACGGCGGGCAGGGGATTCACCCCTCCACTTT	CASRRRAGDSPLHF
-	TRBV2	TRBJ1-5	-	TGTGCCAGCAGTCCAGGGGTAAGCAATCAGCCCCAGCATTTT	CASSPGVSNQPQHF
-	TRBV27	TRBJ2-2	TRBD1	TGTGCCAGCAGGACAGGGGGCCGCACCGGGGAGCTGTTTTTT	CASRTGGRTGELFF
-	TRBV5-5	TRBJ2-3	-	TGTGCCAGCAGCTCGATTGGGCTAGCAGGCACAGATACGCAGTATTTT	CASSSIGLAGTDTQYF
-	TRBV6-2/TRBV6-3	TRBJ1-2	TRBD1	TGTGCCAGCAGCACCTCAGGGGGCCTGGGCTATGGCTACACCTTC	CASSTSGGLGYGYTF
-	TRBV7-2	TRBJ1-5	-	TGTGCCAGCACCCTCGGCCCCAGGGCTAGCAATCAGCCCCAGCATTTT	CASTLGPRASNQPQHF
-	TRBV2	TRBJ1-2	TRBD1	TGTGCCAGCAGTCTCCCGACAGGGTTGGGCGGCTACACCTTC	CASSLPTGLGGYTF
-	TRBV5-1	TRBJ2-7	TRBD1	TGCGCCAGCAGCTTGGGGTATGGCCGGGACAGGGGGGTCGAGCAGTACTTC	CASSLGYGRDRGVEQYF
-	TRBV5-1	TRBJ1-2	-	TGCGCCAGCAGCACCAGCGGAATAAGCTCCTATGGCTACACCTTC	CASSTSGISSYGYTF
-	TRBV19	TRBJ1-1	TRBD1	TGTGCCAGTGTGGGGACAGCCAACATGAACACTGAAGCTTTCTTT	CASVGTANMNTEAFF
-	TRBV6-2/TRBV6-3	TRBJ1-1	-	TGTGCCAGCAGTTACTTCAGGAACACTGAAGCTTTCTTT	CASSYFRNTEAFF
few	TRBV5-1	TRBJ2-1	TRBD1	TGCGCCAGCAGCCCTGGACAGGGGGATGGCAATGAGCAGTTCTTC	CASSPGQGDGNEQFF
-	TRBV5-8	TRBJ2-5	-	TGTGCCAACAGCCGGGAGTTCCAAGAGACCCAGTACTTC	CANSREFQETQYF
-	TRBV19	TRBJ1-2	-	TGTGCCAGTAGTCGGCAGGCCCGCTATGGCTACACCTTC	CASSRQARYGYTF